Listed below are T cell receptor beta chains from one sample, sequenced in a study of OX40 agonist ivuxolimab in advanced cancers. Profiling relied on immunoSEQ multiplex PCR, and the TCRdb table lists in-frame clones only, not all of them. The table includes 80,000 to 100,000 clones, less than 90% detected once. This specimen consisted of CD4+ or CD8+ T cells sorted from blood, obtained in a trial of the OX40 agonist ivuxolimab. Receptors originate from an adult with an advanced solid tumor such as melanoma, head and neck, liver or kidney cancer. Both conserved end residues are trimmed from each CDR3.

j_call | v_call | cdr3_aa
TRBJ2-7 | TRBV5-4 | ASIPGGGKDEQY
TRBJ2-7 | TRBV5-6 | ASSWTRSQLD
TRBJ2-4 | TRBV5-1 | ASSPVADKNIQY
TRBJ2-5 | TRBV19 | ATTGGGGVETQY
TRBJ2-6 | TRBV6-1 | ASRVSSGANVLT
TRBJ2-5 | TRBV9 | ASSAYSAVQETQY
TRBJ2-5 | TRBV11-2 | ASSNGPMRQGRETQY
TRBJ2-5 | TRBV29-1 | SGGTTQETQY
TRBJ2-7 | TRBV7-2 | ASSLTAFYEQY
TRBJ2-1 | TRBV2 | ASSDGGGGPLDEQF
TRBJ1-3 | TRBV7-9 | ASSLAVANTIY
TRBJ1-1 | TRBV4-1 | ASSQDDQDRYTEAF
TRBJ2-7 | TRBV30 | AWSLGNGEQY
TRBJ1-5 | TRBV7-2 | ASSALERNQPQH
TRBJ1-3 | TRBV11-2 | ASQAGVSGNTIY
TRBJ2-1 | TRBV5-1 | ASSLLPVGSYNEQF
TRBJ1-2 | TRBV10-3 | AISESKGQGRTSYT
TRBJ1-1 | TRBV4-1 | ASSQGDPDGKNTEAF
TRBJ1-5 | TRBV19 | ASSLQTGVNQPQH
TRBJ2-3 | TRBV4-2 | ASSQAPSSASGSTDTQY
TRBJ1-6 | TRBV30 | AWSVYSESPLH
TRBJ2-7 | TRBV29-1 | SVADRGSYEQY
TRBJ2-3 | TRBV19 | ASSLGLAGGRSTDTQY
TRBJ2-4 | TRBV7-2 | ASSSWTSGEAKNIQY
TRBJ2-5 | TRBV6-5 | ASRDRGETQY
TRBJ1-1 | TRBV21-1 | ASSEDSPTVNTEAF
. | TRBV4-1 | ASSIPGPLGAYEQY
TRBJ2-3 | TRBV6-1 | ASSKAGGGADTQY
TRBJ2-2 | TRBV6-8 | ASTKSSLAGAGGELF
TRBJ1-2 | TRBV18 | ASSPDSYLNYGYT
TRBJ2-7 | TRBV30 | AWSVRARGAGAYEQY
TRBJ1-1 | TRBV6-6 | ASSSGTRNTEAF
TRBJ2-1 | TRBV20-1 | SARKGEEQF
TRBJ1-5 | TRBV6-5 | ASSFLPRTQGPQH
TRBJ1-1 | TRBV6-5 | ASSSRQNTEAF
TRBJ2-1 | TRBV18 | ASSSYSVRDPLGAEQF
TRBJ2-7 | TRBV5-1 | ASSYKDREGY
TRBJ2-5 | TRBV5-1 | ASSLDPGETQY
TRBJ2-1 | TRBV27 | ASSRTSGNNEQF
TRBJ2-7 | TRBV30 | AWSLLPKTGREQY
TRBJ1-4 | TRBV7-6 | ASSLGQGGEKLF
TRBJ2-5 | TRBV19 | ASSGGGGETQY
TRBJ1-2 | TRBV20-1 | SANFGEGYT
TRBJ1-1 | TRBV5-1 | ASSLARNPGRHTEAF
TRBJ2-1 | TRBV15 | ATSRDSGTSPYNEQF
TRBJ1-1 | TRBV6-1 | ASSEISGVTEAF
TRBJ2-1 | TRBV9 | ASSVVGSGEQF
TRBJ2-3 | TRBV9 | ASSPSAGHSTDTQY
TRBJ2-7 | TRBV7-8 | ASSPGSSSSYEQY
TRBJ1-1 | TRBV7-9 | ASSLEGRLNTEAF
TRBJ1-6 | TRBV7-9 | ASSSMQGVDSPLH
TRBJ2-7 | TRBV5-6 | ASSLVTYEQY
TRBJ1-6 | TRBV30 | AWSGGSQGRSPLH
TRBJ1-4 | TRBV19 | ARIPGGDEKLF
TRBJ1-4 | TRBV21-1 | ASSPPGPEKLF
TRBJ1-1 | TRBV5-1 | ASSLAQGMNTEAF
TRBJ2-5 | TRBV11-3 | ASSRGTLPVPETQY
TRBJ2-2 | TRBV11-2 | ASSPGGTVNTGELF